One sample yielded the 3 T cell receptor beta chains listed below, sequenced in a study of T cell changes during pregnancy in multiple sclerosis. Generated by immunoSEQ multiplex PCR, the TCRdb table keeps only in-frame clones and is missing some. The sample lists some 60,000 clones, less than 95% occurring once. The specimen was peripheral blood, collected in the third trimester of pregnancy. These receptor sequences come from a female donor in good health, enrolled as a control in a pregnancy study.

The chain couples TRBV5-4 to TRBJ1-2; no firm D call. The V end lost 4 bases, the J end lost 8 bases, and 12 bases lay between the germline ends. Germline V gives CDR1 SGHNT, CDR2 YYREEE (reference sequence). The CDR3 is 12 amino acids. The CDR3 is CASSPDKSGYTF. CDR3 DNA sequence: TGTGCCAGCAGCCCAGACAAAAGCGGCTACACCTTC.

This rearrangement joins TRBV7-8 to TRBJ2-7; 7 positions match TRBD2. Germline values: CDR1 SGHVS, CDR2 FQNEAQ. The CDR3 contains 14 residues. The J segment lost 5 bases and the V segment lost 1 base, leaving 5 bases of the junction unmatched. The CDR3 spells CASSLGGGGDEQYF. The CDR3 nucleotides read TGTGCCAGCAGCTTAGGGGGGGGAGGGGACGAGCAGTACTTC.

This rearrangement joins TRBV9 to TRBJ2-2, with D maybe TRBD1 (6 bases). Trimming shortened V by 3 bases and J by 1 base, and 7 bases separated the two germline ends. CDR1 is SGDLS, CDR2 YYNGEE, per germline. The CDR3 runs to 14 residues. The CDR3 spells CASSEGGNTGELFF. The CDR3 DNA reads as TGTGCCAGCAGCGAAGGGGGGAACACCGGGGAGCTGTTTTTT.